Sequencing of this T cell receptor (beta chain) was carried out in a study of shared clonotypes between healthy human individuals. The germline V gene encodes CDR1 ENHRY and CDR2 SYGVKD. The CDR3 extends over 14 amino acids. V shed 4 bases and J 4 bases; nucleotides not matched to a gene: 5. TCRdb's table, derived via immunoSEQ multiplex PCR, lists solely in-frame clones and lacks some. The sample shows nearly 1 million clones, around three quarters of them seen only once. This clone was seen just once. This sequence was found in a young man in good health. Material for sequencing was memory CD4+ T cells sorted from blood. This sample's subset: CD45RA-negative fraction. J is TRBJ1-1 and V is TRBV10-3; 8 positions agree with TRBD1. The DNA of the CDR3 is TGTGCCATCAGTGTGACAGGGGATCGCACTGAAGCTTTCTTT. This sequence encodes CAISVTGDRTEAFF.